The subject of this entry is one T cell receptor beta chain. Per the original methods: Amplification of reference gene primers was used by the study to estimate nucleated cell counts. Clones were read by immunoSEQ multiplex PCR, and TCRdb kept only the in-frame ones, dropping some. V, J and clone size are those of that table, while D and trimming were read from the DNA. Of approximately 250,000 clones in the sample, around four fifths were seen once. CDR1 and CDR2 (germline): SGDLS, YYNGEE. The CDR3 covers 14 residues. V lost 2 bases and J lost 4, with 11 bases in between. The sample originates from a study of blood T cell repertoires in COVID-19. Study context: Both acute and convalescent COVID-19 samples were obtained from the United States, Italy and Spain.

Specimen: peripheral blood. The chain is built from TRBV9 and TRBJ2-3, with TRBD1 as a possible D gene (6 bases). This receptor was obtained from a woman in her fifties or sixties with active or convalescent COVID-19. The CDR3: CASSVWTESDTQYF. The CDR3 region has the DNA TGTGCCAGCAGCGTGTGGACAGAATCAGATACGCAGTATTTT.